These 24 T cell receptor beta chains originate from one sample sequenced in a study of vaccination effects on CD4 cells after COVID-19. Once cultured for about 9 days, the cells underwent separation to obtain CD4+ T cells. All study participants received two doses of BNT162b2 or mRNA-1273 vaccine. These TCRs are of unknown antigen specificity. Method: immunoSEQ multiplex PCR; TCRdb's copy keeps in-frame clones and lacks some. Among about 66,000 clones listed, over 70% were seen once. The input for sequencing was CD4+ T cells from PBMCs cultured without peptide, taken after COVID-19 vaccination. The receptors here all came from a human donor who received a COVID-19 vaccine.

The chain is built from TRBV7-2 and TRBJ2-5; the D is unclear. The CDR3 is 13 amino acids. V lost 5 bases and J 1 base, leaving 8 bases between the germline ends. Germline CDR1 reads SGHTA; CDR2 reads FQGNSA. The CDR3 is CASSPRSQETQYF. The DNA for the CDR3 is TGTGCCAGCAGCCCCCGGTCCCAAGAGACCCAGTACTTC. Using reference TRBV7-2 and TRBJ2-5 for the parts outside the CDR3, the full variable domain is GAGVSQSPSNKVTEKGKDVELRCDPISGHTALYWYRQSLGQGLEFLIYFQGNSAPDKSGLPSDRFSAERTGGSVSTLTIQRTQQEDSAVYLCASSPRSQETQYFGPGTRLLVL.

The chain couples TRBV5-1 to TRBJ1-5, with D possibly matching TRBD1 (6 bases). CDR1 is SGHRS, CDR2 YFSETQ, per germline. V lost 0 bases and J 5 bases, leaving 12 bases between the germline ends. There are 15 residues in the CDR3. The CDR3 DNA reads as TGCGCCAGCAGCTTGGCCGGGACAAGGGATCAGCCCCAGCATTTT. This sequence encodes CASSLAGTRDQPQHF.

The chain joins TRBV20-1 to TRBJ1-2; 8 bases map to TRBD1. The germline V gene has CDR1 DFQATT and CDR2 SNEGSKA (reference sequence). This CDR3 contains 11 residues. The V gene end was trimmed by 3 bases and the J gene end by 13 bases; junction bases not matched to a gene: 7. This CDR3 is CSASARQGLTF. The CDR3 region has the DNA TGCAGTGCTAGCGCTCGACAGGGGCTCACCTTC.

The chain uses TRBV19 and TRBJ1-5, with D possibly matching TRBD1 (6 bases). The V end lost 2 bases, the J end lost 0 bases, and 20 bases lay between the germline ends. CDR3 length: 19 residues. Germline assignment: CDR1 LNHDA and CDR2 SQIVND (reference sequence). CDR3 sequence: CASSIIWGWGADSNQPQHF. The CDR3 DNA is TGTGCCAGTAGTATAATTTGGGGGTGGGGGGCGGATAGCAATCAGCCCCAGCATTTT. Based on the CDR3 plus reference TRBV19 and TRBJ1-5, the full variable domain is DGGITQSPKYLFRKEGQNVTLSCEQNLNHDAMYWYRQDPGQGLRLIYYSQIVNDFQKGDIAEGYSVSREKKESFPLTVTSAQKNPTAFYLCASSIIWGWGADSNQPQHFGDGTRLSIL.

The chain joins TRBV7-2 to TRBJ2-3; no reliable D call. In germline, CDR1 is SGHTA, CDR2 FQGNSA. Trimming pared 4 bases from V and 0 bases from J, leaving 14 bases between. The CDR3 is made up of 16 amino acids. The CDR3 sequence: CASSSSGVSSTDTQYF. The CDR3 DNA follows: TGTGCCAGCAGCTCATCTGGGGTCTCTAGCACAGATACGCAGTATTTT.

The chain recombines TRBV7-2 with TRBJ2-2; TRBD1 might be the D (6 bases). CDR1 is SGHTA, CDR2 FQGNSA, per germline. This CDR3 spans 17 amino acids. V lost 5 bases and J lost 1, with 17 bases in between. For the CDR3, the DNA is TGTGCCAGCAGCAAGGGGGTTGGACAAGAGAACACCGGGGAGCTGTTTTTT. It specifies CASSKGVGQENTGELFF.

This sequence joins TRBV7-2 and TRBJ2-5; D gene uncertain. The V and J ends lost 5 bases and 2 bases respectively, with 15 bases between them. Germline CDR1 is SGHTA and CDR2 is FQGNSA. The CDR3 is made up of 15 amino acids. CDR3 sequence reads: CASSPRTERQETQYF. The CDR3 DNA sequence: TGTGCCAGCAGCCCAAGGACCGAACGACAAGAGACCCAGTACTTC.

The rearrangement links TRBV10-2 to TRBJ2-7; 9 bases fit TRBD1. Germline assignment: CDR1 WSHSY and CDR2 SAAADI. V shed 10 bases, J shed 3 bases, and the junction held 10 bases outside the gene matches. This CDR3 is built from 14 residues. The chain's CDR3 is CATRTGAFNYEQYV. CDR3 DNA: TGCGCCACCAGGACAGGGGCGTTTAACTACGAGCAGTACGTC.

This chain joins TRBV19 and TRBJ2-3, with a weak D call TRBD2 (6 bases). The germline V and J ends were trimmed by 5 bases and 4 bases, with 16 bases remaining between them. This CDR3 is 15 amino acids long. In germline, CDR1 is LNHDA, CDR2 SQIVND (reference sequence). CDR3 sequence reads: CASSSARGGADTQYF. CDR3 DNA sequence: TGTGCCAGTAGTTCAGCCCGGGGCGGGGCAGATACGCAGTATTTT.

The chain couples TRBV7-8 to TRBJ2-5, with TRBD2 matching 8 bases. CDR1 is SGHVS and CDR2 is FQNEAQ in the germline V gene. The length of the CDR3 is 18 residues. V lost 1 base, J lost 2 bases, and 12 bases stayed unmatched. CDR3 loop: CASSLESRAGGSQETQYF. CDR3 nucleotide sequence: TGTGCCAGCAGCTTAGAGAGTAGGGCGGGGGGCTCGCAAGAGACCCAGTACTTC.

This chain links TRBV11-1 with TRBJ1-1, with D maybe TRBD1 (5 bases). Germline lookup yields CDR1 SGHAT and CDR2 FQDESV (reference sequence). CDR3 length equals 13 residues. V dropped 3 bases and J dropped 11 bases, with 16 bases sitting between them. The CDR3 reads CASSLLRQTRAFF. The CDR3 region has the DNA TGTGCCAGCAGCTTGCTTCGACAGACTCGGGCTTTCTTT.

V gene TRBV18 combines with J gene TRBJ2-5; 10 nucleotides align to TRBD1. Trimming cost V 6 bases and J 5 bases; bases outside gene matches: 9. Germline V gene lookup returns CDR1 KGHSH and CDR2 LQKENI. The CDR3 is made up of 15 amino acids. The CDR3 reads CASSPRQGAGETQYF. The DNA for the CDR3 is TGTGCCAGCTCCCCCCGACAGGGGGCAGGGGAGACCCAGTACTTC. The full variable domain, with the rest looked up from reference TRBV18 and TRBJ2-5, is NAGVMQNPRHLVRRRGQEARLRCSPMKGHSHVYWYRQLPEEGLKFMVYLQKENIIDESGMPKERFSAEFPKEGPSILRIQQVVRGDSAAYFCASSPRQGAGETQYFGPGTRLLVL.

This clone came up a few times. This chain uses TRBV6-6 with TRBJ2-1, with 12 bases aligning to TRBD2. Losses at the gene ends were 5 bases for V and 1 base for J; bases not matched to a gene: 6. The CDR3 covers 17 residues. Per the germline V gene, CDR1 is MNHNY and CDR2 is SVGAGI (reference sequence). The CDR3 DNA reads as TGTGCCAGCAGTCCAGGGACTAGCGGGCTGTCCTACAATGAGCAGTTCTTC. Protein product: CASSPGTSGLSYNEQFF.

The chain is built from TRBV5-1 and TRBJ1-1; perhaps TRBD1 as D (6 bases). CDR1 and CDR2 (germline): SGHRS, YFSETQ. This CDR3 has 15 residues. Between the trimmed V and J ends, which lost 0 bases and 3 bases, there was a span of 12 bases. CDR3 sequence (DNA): TGCGCCAGCAGCTTGGAACCGGGGGCCCACACTGAAGCTTTCTTT. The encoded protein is CASSLEPGAHTEAFF.

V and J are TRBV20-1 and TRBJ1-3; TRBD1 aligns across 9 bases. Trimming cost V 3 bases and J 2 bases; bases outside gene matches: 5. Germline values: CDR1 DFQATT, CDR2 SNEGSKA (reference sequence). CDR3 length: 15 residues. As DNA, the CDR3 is TGCAGTGCTAGTCACACAGGGGGCCCTGGAAACACCATATATTTT. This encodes CSASHTGGPGNTIYF.

The CDR3 sequence is CASSYNGPTGELFF. In DNA form, the CDR3 reads TGTGCCAGCAGTTACAACGGGCCAACCGGGGAGCTGTTTTTT. The gene calls are TRBV6-5 and TRBJ2-2; D call uncertain. CDR1 is MNHEY and CDR2 is SVGAGI in the germline V gene. V was pared by 2 bases and J by 5 bases, with 9 bases between. The CDR3 length is 14 residues.

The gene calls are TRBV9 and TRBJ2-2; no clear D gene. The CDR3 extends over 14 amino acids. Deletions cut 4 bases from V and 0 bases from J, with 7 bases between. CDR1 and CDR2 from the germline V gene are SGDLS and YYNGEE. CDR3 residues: CASSSPTNTGELFF. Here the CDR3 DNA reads TGTGCCAGCAGCTCTCCTACGAACACCGGGGAGCTGTTTTTT.

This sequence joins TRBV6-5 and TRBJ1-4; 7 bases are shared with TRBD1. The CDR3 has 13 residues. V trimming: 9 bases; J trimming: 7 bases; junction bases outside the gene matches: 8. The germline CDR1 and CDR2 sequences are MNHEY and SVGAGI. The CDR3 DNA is TGTGCCAGTAGGGGGCGCCCGGGTGAAAAACTGTTTTTT. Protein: CASRGRPGEKLFF.

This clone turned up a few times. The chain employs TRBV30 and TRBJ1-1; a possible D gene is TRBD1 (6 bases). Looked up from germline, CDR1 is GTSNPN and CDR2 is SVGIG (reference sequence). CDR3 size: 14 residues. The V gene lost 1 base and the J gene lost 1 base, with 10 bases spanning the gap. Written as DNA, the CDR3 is TGTGCCTGGAGTGCCAGGGGAGGGAACACTGAAGCTTTCTTT. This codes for CAWSARGGNTEAFF.

The CDR3 DNA follows: TGCGCCAGCCGGCTTAACTATGGCTACACCTTC. It translates to CASRLNYGYTF. The chain is built from TRBV5-1 and TRBJ1-2, with D uncertain. Germline CDR1 is SGHRS and CDR2 is YFSETQ. Trimming stripped 7 bases from V and 1 base from J, with 5 bases between. The CDR3 contains 11 residues.

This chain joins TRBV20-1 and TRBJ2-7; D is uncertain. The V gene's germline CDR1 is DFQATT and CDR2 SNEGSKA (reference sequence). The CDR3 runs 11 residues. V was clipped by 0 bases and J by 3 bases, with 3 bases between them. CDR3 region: CSARDNYEQYV. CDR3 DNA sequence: TGCAGTGCTAGAGATAACTACGAGCAGTACGTC.

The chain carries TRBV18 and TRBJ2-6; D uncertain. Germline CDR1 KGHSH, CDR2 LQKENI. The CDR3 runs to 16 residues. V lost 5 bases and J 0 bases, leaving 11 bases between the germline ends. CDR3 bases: TGTGCCAGCTCAAACCAAGACTTCTCTGGGGCCAACGTCCTGACTTTC. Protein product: CASSNQDFSGANVLTF.

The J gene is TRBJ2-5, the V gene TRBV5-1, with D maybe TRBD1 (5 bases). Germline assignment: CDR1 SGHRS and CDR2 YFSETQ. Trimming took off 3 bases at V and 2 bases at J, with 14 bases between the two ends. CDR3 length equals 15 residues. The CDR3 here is CASSSPGHRQETQYF. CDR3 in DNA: TGCGCCAGCAGCTCTCCCGGACACCGGCAAGAGACCCAGTACTTC.

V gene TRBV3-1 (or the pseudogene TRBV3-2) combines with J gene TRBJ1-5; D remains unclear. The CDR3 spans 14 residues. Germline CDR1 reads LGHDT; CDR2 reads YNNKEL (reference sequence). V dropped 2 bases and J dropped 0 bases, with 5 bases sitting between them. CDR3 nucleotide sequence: TGTGCCAGCAGCCAACATTATAGCAATCAGCCCCAGCATTTT. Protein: CASSQHYSNQPQHF.